This T cell receptor beta chain appears in the sequencing data of a study of CD8 T cells in Susac syndrome. Trimming pared 0 bases from V and 5 bases from J, leaving 16 bases between. The CDR3 is 16 amino acids. Per the germline V gene, CDR1 is LGHNA and CDR2 is YSLEER. TCR beta sequences were obtained from blood CD8+ and CD4+ T cells. TEMRA cells were FACS-enriched, and CD8+ and CD4+ T cells were isolated negatively. Roughly 0.45 to 1 ug RNA was reverse transcribed with random hexamers. TCRdb re-called the immunoSEQ multiplex PCR reads with MiXCR, one entry per CDR3 protein. The sample lists approximately 160,000 distinct CDR3 sequences, roughly nine tenths seen once, with 0.08% in the top ten. About this clonotype: Its specificity is not known.

Regarding the study as a whole: The study's TCR sequencing and HLA analysis drew on a certain number of individuals. That number was acknowledged as relatively small.

The chain combines TRBV4-3 with TRBJ2-5; TRBD1 or TRBD2 may be the D gene (6 bases each). Sequenced: CD4+ T cells from PBMCs. This sequence originates from a human donor in good health. The CDR3 sequence: CASSQDSVTGRETQYF. For the CDR3, the DNA is TGCGCCAGCAGCCAAGATTCGGTTACAGGGAGGGAGACCCAGTACTTC.